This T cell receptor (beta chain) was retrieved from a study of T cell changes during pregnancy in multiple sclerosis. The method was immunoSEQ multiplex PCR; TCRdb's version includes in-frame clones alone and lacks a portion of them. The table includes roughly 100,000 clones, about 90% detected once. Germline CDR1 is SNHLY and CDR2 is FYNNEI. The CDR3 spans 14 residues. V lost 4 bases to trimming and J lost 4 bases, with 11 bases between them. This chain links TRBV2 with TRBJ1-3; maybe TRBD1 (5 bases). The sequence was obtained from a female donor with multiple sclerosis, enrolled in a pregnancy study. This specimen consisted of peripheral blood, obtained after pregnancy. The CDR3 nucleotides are TGTGCCAGCAGTGCTAGGCAGGGCGGAAACACCATATATTTT. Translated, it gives CASSARQGGNTIYF.